These T cell receptor beta chains were read from a single sample in a study of cytomegalovirus exposure and HLA in healthy donors. Sequencing used immunoSEQ multiplex PCR; TCRdb keeps in-frame clones, though not all of them. The table lists approximately 200,000 clones, over 70% of them singletons. Sequencing used PBMCs. All receptors come from a woman between 18 and 30 years old in good health and CMV-seronegative. Each CDR3 is given with its conserved first and last residue. A D gene is named only where the DNA matches it firmly. Not all rows give a size; the values are once, few, many and, for expanded clones, a class.

CDR3 protein: CASRSGGSNQPQHF
CDR3 DNA: TGTGCCAGCAGGTCCGGAGGGAGCAATCAGCCCCAGCATTTT
clone size: .
D gene: .
J gene: TRBJ1-5
V gene: TRBV28

CDR3 protein: CASSSRQKLDSYGYTF
CDR3 DNA: TGTGCCAGCAGTTCACGACAGAAGCTTGACTCCTATGGCTACACCTTC
clone size: once
D gene: .
J gene: TRBJ1-2
V gene: TRBV6-5

CDR3 protein: CASSLGSSYNSPLHF
CDR3 DNA: TGTGCCAGCAGTTTAGGGAGCTCCTATAATTCACCCCTCCACTTT
clone size: .
D gene: .
J gene: TRBJ1-6
V gene: TRBV28

CDR3 protein: CASSEGATNYGYTF
CDR3 DNA: TGCGCCAGCAGCGAAGGGGCCACTAACTATGGCTACACCTTC
clone size: .
D gene: .
J gene: TRBJ1-2
V gene: TRBV5-1

CDR3 protein: CASSGTGIYTQYF
CDR3 DNA: TGTGCCAGTAGCGGGACAGGGATATATACGCAGTATTTT
clone size: .
D gene: TRBD1
J gene: TRBJ2-3
V gene: TRBV19

CDR3 protein: CASSSGTSGQETQYF
CDR3 DNA: TGTGCCAGCAGCTCCGGGACTAGCGGCCAAGAGACCCAGTACTTC
clone size: .
D gene: TRBD2
J gene: TRBJ2-5
V gene: TRBV11-3

CDR3 protein: CAWSKGGASTDTQYF
CDR3 DNA: TGTGCCTGGAGTAAGGGGGGGGCTAGCACAGATACGCAGTATTTT
clone size: .
D gene: .
J gene: TRBJ2-3
V gene: TRBV30

CDR3 protein: CASSEGARDTQYF
CDR3 DNA: TGTGCCAGCAGTGAGGGGGCTAGGGATACGCAGTATTTT
clone size: .
D gene: .
J gene: TRBJ2-3
V gene: TRBV25-1

CDR3 protein: CASSEALGSGGGAFNTQYF
CDR3 DNA: TGTGCCAGCAGTGAAGCGTTAGGTTCTGGCGGGGGGGCATTTAATACGCAGTATTTT
clone size: .
D gene: TRBD2
J gene: TRBJ2-3
V gene: TRBV6-1

CDR3 protein: CATRVGAYTEAFF
CDR3 DNA: TGCGCCACCCGGGTAGGGGCCTACACTGAAGCTTTCTTT
clone size: .
D gene: .
J gene: TRBJ1-1
V gene: TRBV10-1

CDR3 protein: CASIGTENTEAFF
CDR3 DNA: TGTGCCAGTATTGGGACAGAGAACACTGAAGCTTTCTTT
clone size: .
D gene: TRBD1
J gene: TRBJ1-1
V gene: TRBV19

CDR3 protein: CASSPGRGYEQYF
CDR3 DNA: TGTGCCAGCTCACCAGGCAGGGGATACGAGCAGTACTTC
clone size: .
D gene: .
J gene: TRBJ2-7
V gene: TRBV18

CDR3 protein: CASSPRRGMNNQPQHF
CDR3 DNA: TGTGCCAGCAGCCCTAGGAGGGGCATGAACAATCAGCCCCAGCATTTT
clone size: .
D gene: .
J gene: TRBJ1-5
V gene: TRBV5-8

CDR3 protein: CASSPRGSGGGKETQYF
CDR3 DNA: TGTGCCAGCAGCCCGCGGGGTAGCGGGGGGGGTAAAGAGACCCAGTACTTC
clone size: .
D gene: TRBD2
J gene: TRBJ2-5
V gene: TRBV9

CDR3 protein: CASSPGGGNQPQHF
CDR3 DNA: TGTGCCAGCAGCCCAGGAGGAGGGAATCAGCCCCAGCATTTT
clone size: .
D gene: .
J gene: TRBJ1-5
V gene: TRBV7-9

CDR3 protein: CASSLAGGNNEQFF
CDR3 DNA: TGTGCCAGCAGCTTAGCGGGAGGCAACAATGAGCAGTTCTTC
clone size: .
D gene: .
J gene: TRBJ2-1
V gene: TRBV7-8

CDR3 protein: CASSPDDRVYNEQFF
CDR3 DNA: TGTGCCAGCAGCCCGGATGACAGGGTTTACAATGAGCAGTTCTTC
clone size: .
D gene: TRBD1
J gene: TRBJ2-1
V gene: TRBV4-2

CDR3 protein: CASTTAYNTEAFF
CDR3 DNA: TGTGCCAGCACGACAGCCTACAACACTGAAGCTTTCTTT
clone size: .
D gene: .
J gene: TRBJ1-1
V gene: TRBV28

CDR3 protein: CASSFMRQGRGQETQYF
CDR3 DNA: TGTGCCAGCAGCTTTATGAGACAGGGTCGAGGCCAAGAGACCCAGTACTTC
clone size: .
D gene: TRBD1
J gene: TRBJ2-5
V gene: TRBV11-2

CDR3 protein: CASSVAGTATEKLFF
CDR3 DNA: TGTGCCAGCAGCGTAGCCGGGACAGCAACAGAAAAACTGTTTTTT
clone size: .
D gene: TRBD1
J gene: TRBJ1-4
V gene: TRBV9

CDR3 protein: CATSRPGQIYNSPLHF
CDR3 DNA: TGTGCCACCAGCCGACCGGGACAGATTTATAATTCACCCCTCCACTTT
clone size: .
D gene: TRBD1
J gene: TRBJ1-6
V gene: TRBV15

CDR3 protein: CASSLVSSRIATQPQHF
CDR3 DNA: TGTGCCAGCAGCTTAGTGAGTTCACGGATAGCAACTCAGCCCCAGCATTTT
clone size: .
D gene: .
J gene: TRBJ1-5
V gene: TRBV5-5

CDR3 protein: CASSFRTGYQPQHF
CDR3 DNA: TGTGCCAGCAGCTTCCGGACAGGGTATCAGCCCCAGCATTTT
clone size: .
D gene: TRBD1
J gene: TRBJ1-5
V gene: TRBV5-8

CDR3 protein: CASSQEARGTEAFF
CDR3 DNA: TGTGCCAGCAGCCAAGAAGCTCGGGGCACTGAAGCTTTCTTT
clone size: .
D gene: .
J gene: TRBJ1-1
V gene: TRBV4-2

CDR3 protein: CASSMVQGWTEAFF
CDR3 DNA: TGTGCCAGTAGTATGGTACAGGGATGGACTGAAGCTTTCTTT
clone size: .
D gene: .
J gene: TRBJ1-1
V gene: TRBV19

CDR3 protein: CASRRYNQPQHF
CDR3 DNA: TGTGCCAGTAGGAGGTACAATCAGCCCCAGCATTTT
clone size: .
D gene: .
J gene: TRBJ1-5
V gene: TRBV19

CDR3 protein: CASSFGTSGTDTQYF
CDR3 DNA: TGTGCCAGCAGTTTCGGGACTAGCGGCACAGATACGCAGTATTTT
clone size: .
D gene: TRBD2
J gene: TRBJ2-3
V gene: TRBV6-5

CDR3 protein: CASSPGQGAHSPLHF
CDR3 DNA: TGTGCCAGCAGTCCAGGACAGGGAGCGCATTCACCCCTCCACTTT
clone size: .
D gene: TRBD1
J gene: TRBJ1-6
V gene: TRBV28

CDR3 protein: CASSLGRGHTYEQYF
CDR3 DNA: TGTGCCAGCAGCTTGGGGAGGGGCCATACCTACGAGCAGTACTTC
clone size: .
D gene: .
J gene: TRBJ2-7
V gene: TRBV5-8

CDR3 protein: CASSLRLAGGKKSSYNEQFF
CDR3 DNA: TGTGCCAGCAGCTTAAGACTAGCGGGAGGGAAAAAGAGCTCCTACAATGAGCAGTTCTTC
clone size: once
D gene: TRBD2
J gene: TRBJ2-1
V gene: TRBV7-6

CDR3 protein: CASSEGQGQLAFF
CDR3 DNA: TGTGCCAGCAGTGAGGGACAGGGTCAACTAGCTTTCTTT
clone size: .
D gene: TRBD1
J gene: TRBJ1-1
V gene: TRBV2

CDR3 protein: CASSITGAFNSPLHF
CDR3 DNA: TGTGCCAGTAGTATAACAGGGGCTTTTAATTCACCCCTCCACTTT
clone size: .
D gene: TRBD1
J gene: TRBJ1-6
V gene: TRBV19

CDR3 protein: CASSVSGVGDNEQFF
CDR3 DNA: TGTGCCAGCAGCGTATCGGGGGTTGGGGACAATGAGCAGTTCTTC
clone size: few
D gene: .
J gene: TRBJ2-1
V gene: TRBV9

CDR3 protein: CASENLRQGTNYGYTF
CDR3 DNA: TGTGCCAGCGAAAACCTAAGGCAGGGCACTAACTATGGCTACACCTTC
clone size: .
D gene: .
J gene: TRBJ1-2
V gene: TRBV28

CDR3 protein: CARGQGSGYTF
CDR3 DNA: TGTGCCAGGGGACAGGGTAGCGGCTACACCTTC
clone size: .
D gene: TRBD1
J gene: TRBJ1-2
V gene: TRBV6-4

CDR3 protein: CASSHPGQGLYGYTF
CDR3 DNA: TGCGCCAGCAGCCATCCGGGACAGGGCTTATATGGCTACACCTTC
clone size: .
D gene: TRBD1
J gene: TRBJ1-2
V gene: TRBV4-1

CDR3 protein: CASSPLAGVRNEQFF
CDR3 DNA: TGTGCCAGCAGTCCGCTAGCGGGAGTTCGCAATGAGCAGTTCTTC
clone size: few
D gene: TRBD2
J gene: TRBJ2-1
V gene: TRBV28

CDR3 protein: CASSPSGPNNEQFF
CDR3 DNA: TGTGCCAGCAGCCCTAGCGGGCCTAACAATGAGCAGTTCTTC
clone size: .
D gene: TRBD2
J gene: TRBJ2-1
V gene: TRBV28

CDR3 protein: CASSYYGGTWNTEAFF
CDR3 DNA: TGTGCCAGCAGTTACTATGGCGGGACCTGGAACACTGAAGCTTTCTTT
clone size: .
D gene: .
J gene: TRBJ1-1
V gene: TRBV6-5

CDR3 protein: CASSPTDSPSTYNSPLHF
CDR3 DNA: TGTGCCAGCTCACCAACGGACAGCCCGTCCACTTATAATTCACCCCTCCACTTT
clone size: few
D gene: .
J gene: TRBJ1-6
V gene: TRBV18

CDR3 protein: CASSLRTGRQTEAFF
CDR3 DNA: TGTGCCAGCAGCCTCCGGACAGGGCGGCAAACTGAAGCTTTCTTT
clone size: .
D gene: TRBD1
J gene: TRBJ1-1
V gene: TRBV6-5

CDR3 protein: CASSPGESWTGDPSGNTIYF
CDR3 DNA: TGCGCCAGCAGCCCTGGGGAATCGTGGACAGGGGACCCCTCTGGAAACACCATATATTTT
clone size: once
D gene: TRBD1
J gene: TRBJ1-3
V gene: TRBV5-1

CDR3 protein: CASSRSYENYEQYF
CDR3 DNA: TGCGCCAGCAGTCGATCCTATGAGAACTACGAGCAGTACTTC
clone size: .
D gene: .
J gene: TRBJ2-7
V gene: TRBV4-1

CDR3 protein: CASSLDPAGGPENEQFF
CDR3 DNA: TGTGCCAGCAGCTTAGATCCGGCGGGGGGCCCGGAGAATGAGCAGTTCTTC
clone size: .
D gene: TRBD2
J gene: TRBJ2-1
V gene: TRBV11-2

CDR3 protein: CASTPGQGGGQPQHF
CDR3 DNA: TGTGCCAGCACGCCGGGACAGGGAGGCGGTCAGCCCCAGCATTTT
clone size: .
D gene: TRBD1
J gene: TRBJ1-5
V gene: TRBV6-1

CDR3 protein: CASSSDAYEQYF
CDR3 DNA: TGTGCCAGCAGCAGCGACGCCTACGAGCAGTACTTC
clone size: once
D gene: .
J gene: TRBJ2-7
V gene: TRBV6-6

CDR3 protein: CASSGHEQFF
CDR3 DNA: TGTGCCAGCAGCGGCCATGAGCAGTTCTTC
clone size: .
D gene: .
J gene: TRBJ2-1
V gene: TRBV11-2

CDR3 protein: CASSSRGNEKLFF
CDR3 DNA: TGTGCCAGCAGCTCGAGAGGGAATGAAAAACTGTTTTTT
clone size: .
D gene: .
J gene: TRBJ1-4
V gene: TRBV5-5

CDR3 protein: CASSYAGSSGYTF
CDR3 DNA: TGTGCCAGCAGTTACGCGGGGTCTAGTGGCTACACCTTC
clone size: .
D gene: .
J gene: TRBJ1-2
V gene: TRBV6-5